These 11 T cell receptor beta chains share one sample of origin, sequenced in a study of CD4+ T cells in melanoma (dated by TCRdb to 2022 to 2024). The library came from the immunoSEQ multiplex PCR assay. TCRdb mirrors the immuneACCESS table, restricted to in-frame sequences. Some clones are absent from its copies; in checked studies, under half trace to an unresolved V gene, and the reason for the others is unknown. This sample comprises over 130,000 clones, about nine tenths of them detected only once. Of the sample, roughly 1.4% falls within the top ten clones. The receptors originated from a human donor with melanoma.

The rearrangement joins TRBV30 to TRBJ2-3, with no clear D. The germline V and J ends were trimmed by 4 bases and 2 bases, with 7 bases remaining between them. This CDR3 contains 12 residues. CDR1 and CDR2 (germline): GTSNPN, SVGIG (reference sequence). The CDR3 DNA reads as TGTGCCTGGACCTTTCTCACAGATACGCAGTATTTT. This gives the protein CAWTFLTDTQYF.

The J gene is TRBJ1-3, the V gene TRBV5-8, with D possibly TRBD1 on 5 matching bases. V dropped 0 bases and J dropped 1 base, with 8 bases sitting between them. Germline values: CDR1 SGHTS, CDR2 YDEGEE. The CDR3 length is 15 residues. CDR3 residues: CASSLDGGSGNTIYF. The CDR3 DNA follows: TGTGCCAGCAGCTTGGATGGGGGATCTGGAAACACCATATATTTT.

The gene calls are TRBV19 and TRBJ1-2; 10 positions agree with TRBD1. This CDR3 is built from 18 residues. Germline V lookup: CDR1 LNHDA, CDR2 SQIVND (reference sequence). V lost 5 bases and J lost 6; bases outside the gene matches: 18. CDR3 residues: CASSVPPGSGTGVDGYTF. CDR3 DNA: TGTGCCAGTAGTGTCCCCCCTGGATCCGGGACAGGGGTGGATGGCTACACCTTC.

The CDR3 DNA reads as TGTGCCAGCAGCTTAAATCCTAGCCCCTCGCTACAAGAGACCCAGTACTTC. Its protein is CASSLNPSPSLQETQYF. The rearrangement links TRBV11-1 to TRBJ2-5; D possibly corresponds to TRBD2 (5 bases). The V end was cut by 2 bases, the J end by 2 bases, with 18 bases between. CDR3 length equals 17 residues. The germline V gene has CDR1 SGHAT and CDR2 FQDESV (reference sequence).

The chain combines TRBV19 with TRBJ1-2, with 9 positions matching TRBD1. Trimming removed 6 bases from V and 3 bases from J; junction bases left unmatched: 8. The length of the CDR3 is 15 residues. Germline assignment: CDR1 LNHDA and CDR2 SQIVND (reference sequence). CDR3 residues: CASSPLGQGDYGYTF. CDR3 in DNA: TGTGCCAGTAGCCCGTTGGGACAGGGCGACTATGGCTACACCTTC.

V usage is TRBV5-4 and J usage is TRBJ1-5; D not resolved. V was cut by 1 base and J by 3 bases, with 17 bases left in between. The germline V gene encodes CDR1 SGHNT and CDR2 YYREEE (reference sequence). The CDR3 is made up of 17 amino acids. In nucleotides, the CDR3 is TGTGCCAGCAGCTTGCGGTTGGCAGTAGACGACAATCAGCCCCAGCATTTT. Its protein is CASSLRLAVDDNQPQHF.

The V call is TRBV19, the J call TRBJ1-1; no firm D call. V lost 7 bases and J 1 base, leaving 16 bases between the germline ends. Germline-derived CDR1 and CDR2 are LNHDA and SQIVND (reference sequence). The CDR3 is made up of 15 amino acids. The CDR3 is CASIPYGKENTEAFF. The CDR3 region has the DNA TGTGCCAGTATTCCCTACGGGAAGGAGAACACTGAAGCTTTCTTT.

The chain recombines TRBV5-1 with TRBJ2-1; D uncertain. The CDR3 covers 15 residues. Trimming left V 1 base short and J 4 bases short, with 12 bases between. Per germline, CDR1 SGHRS and CDR2 YFSETQ. The CDR3 DNA reads as TGCGCCAGCAGCTTGAAGTCCACTCCTTACAATGAGCAGTTCTTC. Amino acids: CASSLKSTPYNEQFF.

The chain links TRBV15 to TRBJ1-1; a weak D match, TRBD1 (6 bases). Trimming shortened V by 0 bases and J by 0 bases, and 11 bases separated the two germline ends. Germline-derived CDR1 and CDR2 are LNHNV and YYDKDF (reference sequence). The CDR3 has 16 residues. The CDR3 nucleotides read TGTGCCACCAGCAGAGAAGGGGGGATTTTGAACACTGAAGCTTTCTTT. Translation gives CATSREGGILNTEAFF.

The chain employs TRBV10-1 and TRBJ2-7; perhaps D is TRBD1 or TRBD2 (5 bases each). The CDR3 has 14 amino acids. Per the germline V gene, CDR1 is WNHNN and CDR2 is SYGVQD (reference sequence). Trimming removed 0 bases from V and 6 bases from J, with 12 bases in between. Here the CDR3 reads CASSESSGLAEQYF. The CDR3 DNA is TGCGCCAGCAGTGAGTCCTCGGGGCTGGCCGAGCAGTACTTC.

With respect to this clone: The junction departs from germline at one end; a sequencing error may be responsible. The chain combines TRBV7-7 with TRBJ2-5, with TRBD1 identical over 9 bases. Looked up from germline, CDR1 is SSHAT and CDR2 is FNYEAQ (reference sequence). The CDR3 spans 17 residues. The CDR3 protein is CASSPVYGQGSRETQYF. CDR3 nucleotide sequence: TGTGCTAGCAGCCCAGTGTACGGACAGGGGTCAAGGGAGACCCAGTACTTC.